This TCR beta chain is drawn from a study of metastatic and nonmetastatic thyroid tumors. This CDR3 spans 12 amino acids. The V end lost 5 bases, the J end lost 7 bases, and 8 bases lay between the germline ends. Germline loops: CDR1 KGHDR, CDR2 SFDVKD. This clone was recorded a few times. Study processing details: To classify distant metastasis in papillary thyroid cancer, a model was built from CDR3 differences across clinicopathological groups. Using MiXCR, TCRdb reanalyzed the PCR reads. The authors' filters were not applied to this entry. The sample yields 13,000 to 15,000 clones, almost 30% seen once. Each patient went into thyroid surgery without having received any treatment.

The specimen sequenced was blood. V is TRBV24-1 and J is TRBJ2-1; D unclear. The sequence was obtained from a female donor with papillary thyroid cancer or a benign thyroid nodule (not recorded which). Some clones in this sample may be carry-over from other donors' samples. In nucleotides, the CDR3 is TGTGCCACCAGTGGGCAGACTAATGAGCAGTTCTTC. Translated, it gives CATSGQTNEQFF.